A selection of T cell receptor beta chains follows, all from one sample in a study of blood T cells in healthy people across ages. MiXCR, run by TCRdb on the 5' RACE reads, gives a single entry per CDR3 protein. The repertoire holds around 650,000 distinct CDR3 sequences, with about a third as singletons. The source material was blood. These receptors were taken from an elderly woman in good health. CDR3s include the opening cysteine and the closing phenylalanine or tryptophan. Each record gives: J gene, V gene, D gene, clone size, CDR3 DNA, CDR3 protein. A D gene is named only where the DNA matches it firmly. Size values are once, few and many counts, or a class for expanded clones, and some rows have none.

>TRBJ2-7|TRBV20-1|TRBD2|-
TGCAGTGCGCCGGCGGGAGGGACCCTCTACGAGCAGTACTTC
CSAPAGGTLYEQYF
>TRBJ1-1|TRBV7-8|-|-
TGTGCCAGCAGCCAAGGACCGGTGAACACTGAAGCTTTCTTT
CASSQGPVNTEAFF
>TRBJ2-5|TRBV7-3|-|many
TGTGCCAGCAGCTTTTTGGGGGCGGCGAAAGAGACCCAGTACTTC
CASSFLGAAKETQYF
>TRBJ1-1|TRBV7-8|-|-
TGTGCCAGCAGCTTCCGAGCAGGGGCCGGAACTGAAGCTTTCTTT
CASSFRAGAGTEAFF
>TRBJ2-1|TRBV20-1|-|-
TGCAGTGCTGAAAGGCCGGGAGACGAGGGCAATGAGCAGTTCTTC
CSAERPGDEGNEQFF
>TRBJ1-2|TRBV20-1|-|-
TGCAGTGCTAGGGGGGTCTATGGCTACACCTTC
CSARGVYGYTF
>TRBJ2-7|TRBV5-5|-|many
TGTGCCAGCAGCTTAACGGACTCCTACGAGCAGTACTTC
CASSLTDSYEQYF
>TRBJ2-1|TRBV6-2/TRBV6-3|TRBD2|-
TGTGCCAGCAGTTCGACTAGCGGGGGCGCCTACAATGAGCAGTTCTTC
CASSSTSGGAYNEQFF
>TRBJ1-1|TRBV6-5|-|few
TGTGCCAGCAGTTATTTGGGACTGATGAACACTGAAGCTTTCTTT
CASSYLGLMNTEAFF
>TRBJ2-7|TRBV20-1|-|few
TGCAGTGCTAGAGACCCGGAGACAGGATTCCACGAGCAGTACTTC
CSARDPETGFHEQYF
>TRBJ1-2|TRBV4-3|-|many
TGCGCCAGCAGCCACGACCCGGGGGACTATGGCTACACCTTC
CASSHDPGDYGYTF
>TRBJ2-2|TRBV7-2|TRBD1|many
TGTGCCAGCAGCTTACGACCACCCGGACAGGGGTTCATCGGGGAGCTGTTTTTT
CASSLRPPGQGFIGELFF
>TRBJ2-7|TRBV29-1|-|-
TGCAGCGCCACGGACGGTACCCCTTCGACCTACGAGCAGTACTTC
CSATDGTPSTYEQYF
>TRBJ2-5|TRBV18|-|many
TGTGCCAGCTCAGCCAAAGAGGCCCAGTACTTC
CASSAKEAQYF
>TRBJ2-1|TRBV5-1|-|many
TGCGCCAGCAGCTCCCCCGGCCTCTACAATGAGCAGTTCTTC
CASSSPGLYNEQFF
>TRBJ2-1|TRBV5-1|-|many
TGCGCCAGCAGCTTGATCCCAAATGAGCAGTTCTTC
CASSLIPNEQFF
>TRBJ2-7|TRBV5-5|-|many
TGTGCCAGCAGCTTGGGTCCACCTTCCTACGAGCAGTACTTC
CASSLGPPSYEQYF
>TRBJ2-6|TRBV6-1|TRBD2|many
TGTGCCAGCAGTGAACCTAGCGGGGGGTTTCCTGGGGCCAACGTCCTGACTTTC
CASSEPSGGFPGANVLTF
>TRBJ1-1|TRBV4-1|-|-
TGCGCCAGCAGCCACCTCGGGCGGACGAACACTGAAGCTTTCTTT
CASSHLGRTNTEAFF
>TRBJ2-5|TRBV6-1|TRBD2|-
TGTGCCAGCAGAGAGACTAGCGGATTCCAAGAGACCCAGTACTTC
CASRETSGFQETQYF
>TRBJ2-1|TRBV6-5|-|many
TGTGCCAGCAAGCGGCAATCCTACAATGAGCAGTTCTTC
CASKRQSYNEQFF
>TRBJ1-2|TRBV28|TRBD1|many
TGTGCCAGCAGTTTATTCGGTCGGCAGGGGGACTATGGCTACACCTTC
CASSLFGRQGDYGYTF
>TRBJ2-7|TRBV12-3/TRBV12-4|TRBD2|-
TGTGCCAGCAGTCGGGGACTAGCGGCGACCTACGAGCAGTACTTC
CASSRGLAATYEQYF
>TRBJ2-7|TRBV7-8|-|many
TGTGCCAGCAGCTCCGGGGGCCGGGGAAACTCCTACGAGCAGTACTTC
CASSSGGRGNSYEQYF
>TRBJ1-5|TRBV4-1|-|few
TGCGCCAGCAGCCAATTAGGGGAGGTGGGCAATCAGCCCCAGCATTTT
CASSQLGEVGNQPQHF
>TRBJ1-2|TRBV20-1|-|-
TGCAGTGCTAGAGAGGTGGCAGGAGTTTCCTATGGCTACACCTTC
CSAREVAGVSYGYTF
>TRBJ2-1|TRBV15|-|-
TGTGCCACCAGTAGAGATGCAGGGGATACCCAGTTCTTC
CATSRDAGDTQFF
>TRBJ2-7|TRBV6-2/TRBV6-3|-|few
TGTGCCAGCAGTTACCCCGACAGTCTAAAAGGCTACGAGCAGTACTTC
CASSYPDSLKGYEQYF
>TRBJ2-6|TRBV30|-|-
TGTGCCTGGAGGAGCAGGGGGGGGGTCCCTGGGGCCAACGTCCTGACTTTC
CAWRSRGGVPGANVLTF
>TRBJ2-5|TRBV27|TRBD2|many
TGTGCCAGCAGGGCTCTAGCGGGGGGGCCGGAGACCCAGTACTTC
CASRALAGGPETQYF
>TRBJ2-5|TRBV10-3|TRBD2|many
TGTGCCATCGGGGGGATCGCGGGGGGCCAAGAGACCCAGTACTTC
CAIGGIAGGQETQYF
>TRBJ2-5|TRBV5-1|TRBD1|-
TGCGCCAGCAGCTTGGGGGACAGGGGTTTTCAAGAGACCCAGTACTTC
CASSLGDRGFQETQYF
>TRBJ2-3|TRBV18|TRBD2|medium-sized
TGTGCCAGCTCACCAGGGACTAGCGCCAAGTTCGGAGATACGCAGTATTTT
CASSPGTSAKFGDTQYF
>TRBJ2-1|TRBV4-3|TRBD2|many
TGCGCCAGCAGCCAAGATGTGGGACTAGCGGGGGACCCCCAGTTCTTC
CASSQDVGLAGDPQFF
>TRBJ2-7|TRBV4-1|-|-
TGCGCCAGCAGCCTGGAGGCGACAGCCATCATCGGCGAGCAGTACTTC
CASSLEATAIIGEQYF
>TRBJ1-5|TRBV30|-|few
TGTGCCTGGGTGAGAGTTAGCAATCAGCCCCAGCATTTT
CAWVRVSNQPQHF
>TRBJ1-1|TRBV29-1|TRBD1|many
TGCAGCGTTGGAGGGGCACCCGGGACAGGGGACACTGAAGCTTTCTTT
CSVGGAPGTGDTEAFF
>TRBJ1-1|TRBV4-2|TRBD1|many
TGTGCCAGCAGCCAGGAACAGGGGGAAGGAACTGAAGCTTTCTTT
CASSQEQGEGTEAFF
>TRBJ2-3|TRBV19|-|many
TGTGCCACTATAAGATACGATACGCAGTATTTT
CATIRYDTQYF
>TRBJ1-1|TRBV18|-|many
TGTGCCAGCTCGGCTCTGGGAGATGAAGCTTTCTTT
CASSALGDEAFF
>TRBJ2-7|TRBV5-1|TRBD1|-
TGCGCCAGCACCCCGCAAGGGGGCCCTGAGCAGTACTTC
CASTPQGGPEQYF
>TRBJ1-3|TRBV15|-|few
TGTGCCACCAGCCCCCACCAGGGAAACACCATATATTTT
CATSPHQGNTIYF
>TRBJ2-7|TRBV12-3/TRBV12-4|-|-
TGTGCCAGCAGTTCGCGAGGATCGGGCGAGCAGTACTTC
CASSSRGSGEQYF
>TRBJ2-1|TRBV20-1|-|once
TGCAGTGCTGGCCCTGGGGGGGCTAGCGGCTACAATGAGCAGTTCTTC
CSAGPGGASGYNEQFF
>TRBJ2-5|TRBV29-1|-|-
TGCAGCGCCACATCGGAGACCCAGTACTTC
CSATSETQYF
>TRBJ1-2|TRBV27|-|-
TGTGCCAGCAGAGGAGCTAGGGTATCGAACTATGGCTACACCTTC
CASRGARVSNYGYTF
>TRBJ2-5|TRBV5-1|TRBD2|-
TGCGCCAGCAGCTCGATGACTAGCGGACAAGAGACCCAGTACTTC
CASSSMTSGQETQYF
>TRBJ2-1|TRBV12-3/TRBV12-4|TRBD1|many
TGTGCCAGCAAATCGTCGACAGGGGGGGGAGAGCAGTTCTTC
CASKSSTGGGEQFF
>TRBJ2-5|TRBV20-1|-|-
TGCAGTGCTAGAGCCCTAGGGGACGAGACCCAGTACTTC
CSARALGDETQYF
>TRBJ1-1|TRBV11-2|-|few
TGTGCCAGCAGCCCGGGGGCGCGGCGTGGCACGAACACTGAAGCTTTCTTT
CASSPGARRGTNTEAFF
>TRBJ1-5|TRBV20-1|-|few
TGCAGTGCTAGTTCGGGACTGGAGTATCAGCCCCAGCATTTT
CSASSGLEYQPQHF
>TRBJ2-7|TRBV6-5|-|many
TGTGCCAGCAGCCGGGACAACTCCTACGAGCAGTACTTC
CASSRDNSYEQYF
>TRBJ1-6|TRBV7-9|-|many
TGTGCCAGCAGCTTAGAAGGGGATAATTCACCCCTCCACTTT
CASSLEGDNSPLHF
>TRBJ1-5|TRBV6-1|TRBD1|many
TGTGCCAGCAGGGCGGGACAGGGGGCGATTTCTAGCAATCAGCCCCAGCATTTT
CASRAGQGAISSNQPQHF
>TRBJ2-5|TRBV30|TRBD2|-
TGTGCCTGGAGCGGACTAGCCATCCAAGAGACCCAGTACTTC
CAWSGLAIQETQYF